Detailed here is one TCR beta chain. What it binds is not known. The CDR3 spans 16 residues. J lost 3 bases, V lost 4 bases, and 6 bases had no gene match. The germline V gene encodes CDR1 SGHRS and CDR2 YFSETQ. The data stem from a study of cytomegalovirus exposure and HLA in healthy donors. General observations from the study: TCR beta chains numbering some 160 were designated cytomegalovirus-associated. Follow-up analysis found HLA locus-dependent TCR association rates, highest for DRB1 and lowest for HLA-C.

At the time of sampling, donors were nominally healthy, though unrecorded immune exposures were likely. PCR primers comprised 60 Vbeta and 13 Jbeta primers. Generated by immunoSEQ multiplex PCR, the TCRdb table keeps only in-frame clones and is missing some. This sample has 180,000 or so clones, with approximately 80% found just once. The genes are TRBV5-1 and TRBJ2-3; 12 bases line up with TRBD2. The TCR sequence derives from a girl aged 5 to 17 in good health and CMV-seropositive. The specimen was PBMCs. The CDR3 protein is CASSTGLAGTTDTQYF. Here the CDR3 DNA reads TGCGCCAGCAGCACGGGACTAGCGGGTACTACAGATACGCAGTATTTT.